The subject of this entry is one T cell receptor beta chain. TCRdb keeps only in-frame clones here, not all; method: immunoSEQ multiplex PCR. The top ten hold roughly 15% of the sample, which has approximately 100,000 clones, about 86% seen once. The CDR3 is made up of 16 amino acids. Germline CDR1 is MGHRA and CDR2 is YSYEKL. V was clipped by 4 bases and J by 1 base, with 16 bases between them. The entry originates in a study of control samples from healthy donors and cancer patients. What was sequenced was blood. This TCR derives from a man younger than 45 in good health. The chain recombines TRBV4-1 with TRBJ2-5; D unclear. The CDR3 coding sequence is TGCGCCAGCAGCCGCAGCTCGGGCGGTCCCCAAGAGACCCAGTACTTC. Protein sequence: CASSRSSGGPQETQYF.